The present T cell receptor beta chain was sequenced within a study of cytomegalovirus exposure and HLA in healthy donors. General study findings and limits: The listing of 150 or so TCR beta chains classed them as cytomegalovirus-associated. In a later analysis, compared with equally common non-associated chains, HLA-associated beta chains were more expanded.

CDR1 and CDR2 from the germline V gene are MNHEY and SVGAGI. There are 15 residues in the CDR3. The junction had 6 bases not matched to a gene; V was cut back by 5 bases and J by 1 base. This PCR relied on a set of 60 Vbeta primers and 13 Jbeta primers. The authors' processing: A follow-up analysis tallied about 80 million unique TCR beta chains, some 9.9 million shared. Sequencing used immunoSEQ multiplex PCR; TCRdb keeps in-frame clones, though not all of them. D and trimming were read from the DNA, whereas the V and J calls and clone size are those reported in that table. The sample holds under 150,000 clones; 80% are singletons and the top ten take about 4%. A remark on this clone: The antigen is not known.

The chain carries TRBV6-5 and TRBJ2-3; 7 nucleotides align to TRBD2. The TCR originated in a woman in her forties in good health and CMV-seronegative. Sequencing was carried out using PBMCs. The CDR3, as DNA: TGTGCCAGCAGTCCCTCTAGCGGTGGCACAGATACGCAGTATTTT. It yields the protein CASSPSSGGTDTQYF.